This T cell receptor (beta chain) was documented in a study of T-cell memory formation after mild COVID-19 (dated by TCRdb to 2020 to 2022). For the study in its entirety: TCR sequence clusters from the two donors were largely donor specific. In a couple of donors, T-cell clones that expanded and contracted after mild COVID-19 were followed by sequencing TCRalpha and TCRbeta repertoires longitudinally. The cohort comprised two young, previously healthy adult volunteers, one female and one male.

Sequenced on an Illumina NovaSeq 6000. TCRalpha and TCRbeta cDNA libraries were built by 5'RACE with constant-segment primers, adding sample barcodes and unique molecular identifiers. Trizol reagent was used to extract RNA from every sample. Library amplification was performed in two PCR steps, and a second sample barcode and Illumina TruSeq adapters were introduced in the second step. Sequencing of libraries was performed on an Illumina NovaSeq with 2 x 150 bp paired-end reads. The published analysis was carried out like this. Reads were demultiplexed and collapsed into UMI-guided consensus sequences with migec v1.2.7. Using mixcr v2.1.11, UMI consensuses were aligned to TRA and TRB V and J templates and then assembled into clonotypes. Clonotypes were classified as expanded or contracted when called significant by both edgeR and NoisET, with noise models trained on biological replicates. edgeR calls used a false discovery rate-adjusted p below 0.01 and a log2 fold-change threshold of 1. As an exploratory analysis of dynamics, max-normalized trajectories of the 1000 most abundant clonotypes were examined with PCA combined with hierarchical clustering. Each responding clone was given a CD4 or CD8 phenotype based on the CD4+ and CD8+ repertoires, which had been sequenced separately. The raw public reads went through TCRdb reprocessing: fastp at Q25, MiXCR clone calling, in-frame beta chains kept. Rows with one shared CDR3 protein collapse into an entry with the most common genes and DNA. The V and J calls follow TCRdb's processing rather than the paper's. Present in this sample are 90,000 to 120,000 distinct CDR3 sequences, 15% to 20% of which were seen just once. The ten largest clones represent around 5.5% of the sample.

PBMCs were isolated by Ficoll-Paque density gradient centrifugation. Deletion took 4 bases off V and 6 bases off J, with a span of 12 bases between the germline ends. CDR1 SGHRS and CDR2 YFSETQ were looked up in the germline V gene. Taken from cysteine to phenylalanine, the CDR3 has 13 residues. Only the CDR3 region is kept as DNA, spanning 39 bases read in frame from base 1. Results the study describes overall, beyond this receptor: The detection of some responding clones in pre-infection memory suggests that pre-existing cross-reactive memory T cells joined the SARS-CoV-2 response. The second-wave clones that peaked on day 37 were not confirmed to be SARS-CoV-2 specific. Contracting CD4+ clones appeared mostly in the CM and EM memory subsets, whereas CD8+ clones were enriched in EMRA. Clones contracting from day 15 to 85 had balanced CD4/CD8 phenotypes, while a second wave expanding from day 15 to 37 was biased towards CD4+. Only two mild cases were covered in the study, and larger cohorts including severe cases with pre-infection samples were considered necessary.

In its sample, this clonotype was seen a few times. This clone's antigen is unknown. Base quality data are lacking; no much larger clone is found one base away. The sequence was collected from a young man who had mild COVID-19 (a few samples of this study predate the infection). The sample titles of this study are shuffled in the database, so cell type and time point are left out; the donor was told from shared clones. Material for sequencing was PBMCs or a T cell subset sorted from them (not recorded which). This chain joins TRBV5-1 to TRBJ2-3; the D element might be TRBD1 or TRBD2, as each aligns at 5 bases. The DNA sequence is TGCGCCAGCAGCAACCCCGGGGCCGATACGCAGTATTTT. Translated, it reads CASSNPGADTQYF.